The 30 T cell receptor beta chains given below trace back to one sample, sequenced in a study of blood T cell repertoires in COVID-19. Produced via immunoSEQ multiplex PCR; TCRdb's table is partial and in-frame only. The sample records approximately 110,000 clones, 84% being singletons. Sequencing was done on a sample of peripheral blood. The receptors stem from a woman in her 50s with acute or convalescent COVID-19.

The rearrangement uses TRBV6-5 and TRBJ2-3; 12 bases map to TRBD2. CDR1 and CDR2 (germline): MNHEY, SVGAGI. Trimming took 5 bases from V and 5 from J; bases not matched to a gene: 5. The CDR3 loop spans 15 amino acids. The CDR3 spells CASSLTSGGLDTQYF. The CDR3 DNA follows: TGTGCCAGCAGTCTTACTAGCGGGGGGTTAGATACGCAGTATTTT.

The J gene is TRBJ2-3, the V gene TRBV2; 10 nucleotides match TRBD2. V was clipped by 8 bases and J by 2 bases; unmatched bases: 10. Germline V CDR1 and CDR2: SNHLY, FYNNEI. The CDR3 totals 16 residues. CDR3 region: CASGPLLAGNTDTQYF. CDR3 sequence (DNA): TGTGCCAGCGGCCCCCTACTAGCGGGGAACACAGATACGCAGTATTTT.

In DNA, the CDR3 is TGTGCCAGCAGCGTAGGCACAGCAGGGGCCGGTGGCTACACCTTC. Residues: CASSVGTAGAGGYTF. The rearrangement links TRBV9 to TRBJ1-2, with D possibly TRBD1 on 6 matching bases. The CDR3 consists of 15 residues. The germline V and J ends were trimmed by 0 bases and 7 bases, with 16 bases remaining between them. Germline V gene sequence: CDR1 SGDLS, CDR2 YYNGEE.

The chain recombines TRBV25-1 with TRBJ1-2; D may be TRBD1 (5 bases). V lost 3 bases, J lost 2 bases, and 10 bases lay in between. The CDR3 length is 14 residues. CDR1 is MGHDK and CDR2 is SYGVNS in the germline V gene. CDR3 sequence reads: CASSDPGGNYGYTF. The DNA of the CDR3 is TGTGCCAGCAGTGATCCGGGGGGGAACTATGGCTACACCTTC.

The chain links TRBV19 to TRBJ2-3; a possible D gene is TRBD2 (6 bases). The germline V gene encodes CDR1 LNHDA and CDR2 SQIVND (reference sequence). The V end was cut by 2 bases, the J end by 4 bases, with 10 bases between. The CDR3 loop spans 14 amino acids. The CDR3 spells CASSITGGADTQYF. CDR3 DNA sequence: TGTGCCAGTAGTATAACCGGGGGTGCAGATACGCAGTATTTT.

The chain couples TRBV25-1 to TRBJ1-4, with 11 bases identical to TRBD1. Germline-derived CDR1 and CDR2 are MGHDK and SYGVNS. The CDR3 is 16 amino acids. J lost 8 bases, V lost 0 bases, and 5 bases had no gene match. The DNA for the CDR3 is TGTGCCAGCAGTGAATACGGGGGGACAGGGGGAGAAAAACTGTTTTTT. Residues: CASSEYGGTGGEKLFF.

J is TRBJ2-1 and V is TRBV5-5, with a weak D call TRBD2 (6 bases). The CDR3 runs 14 residues. V lost 3 bases to trimming and J lost 6 bases, with 13 bases between them. The germline V gene encodes CDR1 SGHKS and CDR2 YYEKEE (reference sequence). The CDR3 loop reads CASSWGSGGNEQFF. The CDR3 DNA reads as TGTGCCAGCAGCTGGGGTAGCGGTGGCAATGAGCAGTTCTTC.

In the case of this clone: An end of the junction does not agree with germline; a read error may underlie this. The J gene is TRBJ2-7, the V gene TRBV7-6; TRBD1 aligns across 9 bases. Per the germline V gene, CDR1 is SGHVS and CDR2 is FNYEAQ. This CDR3 is built from 15 residues. The CDR3 DNA sequence: TGTGCCAGCAGCTTAATGACAGGGGGTAACGAGCAGTTCAACTTC. As protein: CASSLMTGGNEQFNF.

The chain links TRBV10-3 to TRBJ2-6; D is undetermined. The CDR3 has 16 residues. Germline lookup yields CDR1 ENHRY and CDR2 SYGVKD. V was shortened by 4 bases and J by 2 bases, with 12 bases between the two germline ends. CDR3 amino acids: CAISGGSAAGANVLTF. The CDR3 region has the DNA TGTGCCATCAGTGGAGGTTCGGCGGCTGGGGCCAACGTCCTGACTTTC.

This chain joins TRBV12-3 or TRBV12-4 and TRBJ2-7; D gene unclear. The CDR3 has 12 residues. The V end lost 5 bases, the J end lost 0 bases, and 5 bases lay between the germline ends. The CDR3 sequence: CASSLVSYEQYF. CDR3 DNA sequence: TGTGCCAGCAGTCTCGTCTCCTACGAGCAGTACTTC.

The chain links TRBV10-3 to TRBJ2-3, with a possible D match to TRBD2 (6 bases). Germline-derived CDR1 and CDR2 are ENHRY and SYGVKD. The CDR3 is 14 residues long. V lost 10 bases, J lost 5 bases, and 19 bases lay in between. The CDR3 loop reads CATERATELDTQYF. For the CDR3, the DNA is TGTGCCACTGAGCGGGCCACCGAATTAGATACGCAGTATTTT.

The chain uses TRBV5-1 and TRBJ2-3; TRBD2 aligns across 8 bases. The trim removed 2 bases at V and 6 bases at J, leaving 8 bases unmatched. Per germline, CDR1 SGHRS and CDR2 YFSETQ. This CDR3 has 15 amino acids. This CDR3 is CASSLRSGGGDTQYF. In DNA, the CDR3 is TGCGCCAGCAGCTTAAGGAGCGGGGGAGGGGATACGCAGTATTTT. The full variable domain, with the rest looked up from reference TRBV5-1 and TRBJ2-3, is KAGVTQTPRYLIKTRGQQVTLSCSPISGHRSVSWYQQTPGQGLQFLFEYFSETQRNKGNFPGRFSGRQFSNSRSEMNVSTLELGDSALYLCASSLRSGGGDTQYFGPGTRLTVL.

The CDR3 region has the DNA TGTGCCAGCAGCCAACTTTCGGGGGGAGGCACAGATACGCAGTATTTT. Translation: CASSQLSGGGTDTQYF. This sequence joins TRBV3-1 (or the pseudogene TRBV3-2) and TRBJ2-3; 7 bases are a match to TRBD2. The V and J ends lost 2 bases and 1 base, in that order; junction bases with no gene match: 6. This CDR3 is built from 16 residues. Germline CDR1 is LGHDT and CDR2 is YNNKEL (reference sequence).

DNA of the CDR3: TGTGCCAGCTCCCGGGACACCCTCGGGTCACCCCTCCACTTT. Its protein is CASSRDTLGSPLHF. This chain connects TRBV18 to TRBJ1-6; weak D call: TRBD1 (6 bases). V was clipped by 6 bases and J by 10 bases, with 16 bases between them. The CDR3 loop spans 14 amino acids. Germline V CDR1 and CDR2: KGHSH, LQKENI.

As DNA, the CDR3 is TGTGCCAGCAGCCACGGACCGGGGTATATGAGGAACACTGAAGCTTTCTTT. It specifies CASSHGPGYMRNTEAFF. V gene TRBV4-2 combines with J gene TRBJ1-1; D unclear. The CDR3 has 17 residues. V was shortened by 3 bases and J by 1 base, with 18 bases between the two germline ends. The germline CDR1 and CDR2 sequences are LGHNA and YNFKEQ.

The V gene is TRBV30, the J gene TRBJ1-4; 10 positions match TRBD1. The CDR3 totals 14 residues. Looked up from germline, CDR1 is GTSNPN and CDR2 is SVGIG (reference sequence). CDR3 nucleotides: TGTGCTTATGACAGGGGGCAAGGAGAGGAAAAACTGTTTTTT. It codes for CAYDRGQGEEKLFF.

The chain combines TRBV6-2 or TRBV6-3 with TRBJ1-5; the D gene is possibly TRBD1 (6 bases). This CDR3 has 15 amino acids. Germline V gives CDR1 MNHEY, CDR2 SVGEGT. The germline V and J ends were trimmed by 3 bases and 4 bases, with 13 bases remaining between them. CDR3 region: CASSYRTALNQPQHF. The DNA for the CDR3 is TGTGCCAGCAGTTATCGGACAGCCCTGAATCAGCCCCAGCATTTT.

The rearrangement links TRBV7-8 to TRBJ2-5, with a weak D call TRBD1 (5 bases). This CDR3 is built from 15 residues. The germline V gene encodes CDR1 SGHVS and CDR2 FQNEAQ. Deletions cut 8 bases from V and 2 bases from J, with 18 bases between. The chain's CDR3 is CASESLGQGQETQYF. The CDR3, as DNA: TGTGCCAGCGAATCGTTGGGCCAGGGACAAGAGACCCAGTACTTC. Full variable domain (missing parts from reference TRBV7-8 and TRBJ2-5): GAGVSQSPRYKVAKRGQDVALRCDPISGHVSLFWYQQALGQGPEFLTYFQNEAQLDKSGLPSDRFFAERPEGSVSTLKIQRTQQEDSAVYLCASESLGQGQETQYFGPGTRLLVL.

In its sample, this clone is medium-sized. The chain recombines TRBV6-4 with TRBJ2-1, with 15 nucleotides matching TRBD2. The germline gives CDR1 MRHNA, CDR2 SNTAGT. The CDR3 length is 14 residues. The V gene end was trimmed by 6 bases and the J gene end by 7 bases; junction bases not matched to a gene: 1. For the CDR3, the DNA is TGTGCCAGCAGCGGACTAGCGGGGGGGAATGAGCAGTTCTTC. It is translated as CASSGLAGGNEQFF.

The J gene is TRBJ1-4, the V gene TRBV2; the D gene is possibly TRBD1 (6 bases). The CDR3 totals 16 residues. Trimming removed 4 bases from V and 8 bases from J, with 20 bases in between. CDR1 SNHLY and CDR2 FYNNEI come from the germline V gene. The CDR3: CASSAAGGVLGEKLFF. For the CDR3, the DNA is TGTGCCAGCAGTGCCGCGGGGGGCGTACTCGGGGAAAAACTGTTTTTT.

V gene TRBV7-2 combines with J gene TRBJ2-4, with a tentative D call TRBD2 (6 bases). The V and J ends lost 3 bases and 6 bases respectively, with 9 bases between them. CDR1 SGHTA and CDR2 FQGNSA come from the germline V gene. The CDR3 runs 13 residues. The CDR3 coding sequence is TGTGCCAGCAGCTTGTGGGGAGGAAACATTCAGTACTTC. Its protein is CASSLWGGNIQYF.

The chain recombines TRBV2 with TRBJ1-2; 11 bases are a match to TRBD1. Trimming took 2 bases from V and 4 from J; bases not matched to a gene: 3. The CDR3 totals 15 residues. Germline CDR1 and CDR2: SNHLY and FYNNEI. The CDR3 nucleotides read TGTGCCAGCAGTGAATCCGGGACAGGGGGCTATGGCTACACCTTC. The encoded protein is CASSESGTGGYGYTF.

This rearrangement joins TRBV6-6 to TRBJ2-1; 8 positions agree with TRBD2. The germline V gene encodes CDR1 MNHNY and CDR2 SVGAGI (reference sequence). The CDR3 contains 14 residues. The V segment lost 8 bases and the J segment 6 bases; nucleotides outside the gene matches: 9. CDR3 sequence (DNA): TGTGCCAGCGTTCGAGGCACTAGCGGCAATGAGCAGTTCTTC. Amino acids: CASVRGTSGNEQFF.

The chain joins TRBV28 to TRBJ1-2; D call uncertain. V was shortened by 4 bases and J by 0 bases, with 6 bases between the two germline ends. This CDR3 is built from 13 residues. From germline, CDR1 is MDHEN and CDR2 SYDVKM. CDR3 loop: CASSSHPNYGYTF. The CDR3 nucleotides read TGTGCCAGCAGTTCCCATCCTAACTATGGCTACACCTTC.

This rearrangement joins TRBV29-1 to TRBJ2-2; D perhaps matches TRBD1 (6 bases). V lost 1 base and J 7 bases, leaving 16 bases between the germline ends. The CDR3 is made up of 15 amino acids. Germline-derived CDR1 and CDR2 are SQVTM and ANQGSEA. CDR3 in amino acids: CSVEGPTGLGGELFF. Written as DNA, the CDR3 is TGCAGCGTTGAAGGCCCGACAGGTCTCGGCGGGGAGCTGTTTTTT.

The chain couples TRBV12-5 to TRBJ2-5; TRBD1 might be the D (5 bases). V was shortened by 5 bases and J by 9 bases, with 13 bases between the two germline ends. There are 12 residues in the CDR3. Looked up from germline, CDR1 is LGHNT and CDR2 is FRNRAP. DNA of the CDR3: TGTGCTAGTGGTCTCGCCCAGGGTCCCCAGTACTTC. It specifies CASGLAQGPQYF. The full variable domain, completed using reference TRBV12-5 and TRBJ2-5, is DARVTQTPRHKVTEMGQEVTMRCQPILGHNTVFWYRQTMMQGLELLAYFRNRAPLDDSGMPKDRFSAEMPDATLATLKIQPSEPRDSAVYFCASGLAQGPQYFGPGTRLLVL.

The chain uses TRBV5-1 and TRBJ1-2, with D possibly being TRBD1 (6 bases). The CDR3 is made up of 14 amino acids. The germline V and J ends were trimmed by 4 bases and 6 bases, with 16 bases remaining between them. Germline V gene lookup returns CDR1 SGHRS and CDR2 YFSETQ. CDR3 DNA: TGCGCCAGCAGCATAGGACGGGAGGGGGATGGCTACACCTTC. Its protein is CASSIGREGDGYTF.

The chain joins TRBV5-4 to TRBJ1-1; 8 bases map to TRBD1. Germline V gene lookup returns CDR1 SGHNT and CDR2 YYREEE (reference sequence). V shed 4 bases, J shed 10 bases, and the junction held 6 bases outside the gene matches. The CDR3 totals 12 residues. Here the CDR3 reads CASSRTGRGAFF. CDR3 nucleotides: TGTGCCAGCAGCCGGACAGGGAGAGGAGCTTTCTTT.

This clone was counted a single time. The chain recombines TRBV10-3 with TRBJ2-3, with TRBD2 identical over 9 bases. Germline V gene sequence: CDR1 ENHRY, CDR2 SYGVKD. The CDR3 length is 19 residues. Trimming removed 3 bases from V and 8 bases from J; junction bases left unmatched: 21. The CDR3 protein is CAISDVQVVAGVLTGTQYF. DNA for the CDR3: TGTGCCATCAGTGACGTTCAGGTGGTAGCGGGGGTCCTCACGGGTACGCAGTATTTT.

The V and J genes are TRBV5-1 and TRBJ2-7; perhaps TRBD1 as D (6 bases). Germline-derived CDR1 and CDR2 are SGHRS and YFSETQ. The CDR3 sequence is 12 residues long. With 3 bases removed from V and 5 bases from J, the gap between germline ends came to 9 bases. The CDR3 DNA reads TGCGCCAGCAGCTCCGGGACAAACGAGCAGTACTTC. Protein product: CASSSGTNEQYF.